The present entry profiles one T cell receptor beta chain with its context. The source of the sample is a study of cytomegalovirus exposure and HLA in healthy donors. The CDR3 runs 14 residues. Trimming shortened V by 1 base and J by 5 bases, and 12 bases separated the two germline ends. In germline, CDR1 is GTSNPN, CDR2 SVGIG (reference sequence). The PCR contained 60 Vbeta and 13 Jbeta primers. Clones were sequenced by immunoSEQ multiplex PCR, and TCRdb holds only the in-frame ones, with some missing. The data hold under 150,000 clones, with approximately 74% observed a single time. The origin of this receptor is a woman between 40 and 55 years old in good health and CMV-seropositive. The chain joins TRBV30 to TRBJ2-1; TRBD2 might be the D (7 bases). The sample taken for sequencing was PBMCs. The CDR3 bases are TGTGCCTGGAGTGCCGGGGGGCCCCACAATGAGCAGTTCTTC. It translates to CAWSAGGPHNEQFF.